The TCR beta chain under discussion was sequenced for a study of blood T cell repertoires in COVID-19. The wider study: T cells, B-cell-depleted T cells, or PBMCs provided the cDNA or gDNA that served as material.

Clones were sequenced by immunoSEQ multiplex PCR, and TCRdb holds only the in-frame ones, with some missing. The sample has over 60,000 clones; around 84% are singletons. Germline CDR1 reads MGHRA; CDR2 reads YSYEKL. The V and J ends lost 4 bases and 9 bases, in that order; junction bases with no gene match: 11. The CDR3 has 15 residues. V usage is TRBV4-1 and J usage is TRBJ2-1; 8 positions agree with TRBD2. The material sequenced was peripheral blood. This TCR was recovered from a human donor in a cohort sampled during active COVID-19. The CDR3 DNA reads TGCGCCAGCAGCCTTAATGACGGGAGGGTAGGTGAGCAGTTCTTC. Translated, it gives CASSLNDGRVGEQFF.